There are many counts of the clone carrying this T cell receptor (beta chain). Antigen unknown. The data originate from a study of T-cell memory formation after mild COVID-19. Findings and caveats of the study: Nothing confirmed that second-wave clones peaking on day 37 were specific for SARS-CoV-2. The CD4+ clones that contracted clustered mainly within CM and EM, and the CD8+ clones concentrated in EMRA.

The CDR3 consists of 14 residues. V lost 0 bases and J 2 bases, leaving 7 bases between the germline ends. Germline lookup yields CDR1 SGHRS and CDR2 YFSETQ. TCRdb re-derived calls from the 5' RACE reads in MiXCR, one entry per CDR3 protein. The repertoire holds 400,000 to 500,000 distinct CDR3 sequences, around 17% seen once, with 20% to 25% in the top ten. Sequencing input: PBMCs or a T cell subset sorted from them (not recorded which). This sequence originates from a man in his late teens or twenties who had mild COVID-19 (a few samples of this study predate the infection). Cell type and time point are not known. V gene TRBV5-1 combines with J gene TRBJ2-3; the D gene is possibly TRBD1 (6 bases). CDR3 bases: TGCGCCAGCAGCTTGGGGGGGCCCACAGATACGCAGTATTTT. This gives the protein CASSLGGPTDTQYF.